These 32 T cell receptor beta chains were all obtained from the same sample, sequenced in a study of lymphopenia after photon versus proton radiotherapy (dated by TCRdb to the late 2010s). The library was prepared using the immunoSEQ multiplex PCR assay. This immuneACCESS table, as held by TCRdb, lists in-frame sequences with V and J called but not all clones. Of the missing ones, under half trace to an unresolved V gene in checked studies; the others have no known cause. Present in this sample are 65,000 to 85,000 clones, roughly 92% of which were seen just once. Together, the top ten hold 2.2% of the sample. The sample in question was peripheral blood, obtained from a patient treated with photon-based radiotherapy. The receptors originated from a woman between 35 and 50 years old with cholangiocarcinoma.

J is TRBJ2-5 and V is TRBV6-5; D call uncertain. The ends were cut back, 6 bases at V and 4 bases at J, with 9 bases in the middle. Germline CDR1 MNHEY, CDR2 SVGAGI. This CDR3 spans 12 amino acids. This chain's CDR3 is CASRNELETQYF. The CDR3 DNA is TGTGCCAGCAGGAACGAACTAGAGACCCAGTACTTC.

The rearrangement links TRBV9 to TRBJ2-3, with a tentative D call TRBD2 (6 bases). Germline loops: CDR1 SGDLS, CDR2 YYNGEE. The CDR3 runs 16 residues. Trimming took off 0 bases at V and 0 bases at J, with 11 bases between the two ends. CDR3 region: CASSVVLASSTDTQYF. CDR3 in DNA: TGTGCCAGCAGCGTAGTCCTAGCGTCTAGCACAGATACGCAGTATTTT.

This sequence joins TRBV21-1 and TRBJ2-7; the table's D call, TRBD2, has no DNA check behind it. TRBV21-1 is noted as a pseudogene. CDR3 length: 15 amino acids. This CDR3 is CASSISGRPSYEQYF. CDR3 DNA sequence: TGTGCCAGCAGCATCAGCGGGAGGCCCTCCTACGAGCAGTACTTC.

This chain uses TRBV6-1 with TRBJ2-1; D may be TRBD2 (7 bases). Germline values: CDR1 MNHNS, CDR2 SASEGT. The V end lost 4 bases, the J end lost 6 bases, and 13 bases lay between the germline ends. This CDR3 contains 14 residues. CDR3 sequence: CASSVEGGGNEQFF. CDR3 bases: TGTGCCAGCAGTGTTGAGGGAGGGGGCAATGAGCAGTTCTTC.

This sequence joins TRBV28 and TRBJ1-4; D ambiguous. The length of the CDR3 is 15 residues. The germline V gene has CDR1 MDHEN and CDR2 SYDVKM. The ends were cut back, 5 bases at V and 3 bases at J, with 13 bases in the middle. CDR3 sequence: CASSGKDGSNEKLFF. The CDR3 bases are TGTGCCAGCAGTGGAAAAGACGGGTCTAATGAAAAACTGTTTTTT. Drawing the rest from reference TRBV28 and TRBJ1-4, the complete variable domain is DVKVTQSSRYLVKRTGEKVFLECVQDMDHENMFWYRQDPGLGLRLIYFSYDVKMKEKGDIPEGYSVSREKKERFSLILESASTNQTSMYLCASSGKDGSNEKLFFGSGTQLSVL.

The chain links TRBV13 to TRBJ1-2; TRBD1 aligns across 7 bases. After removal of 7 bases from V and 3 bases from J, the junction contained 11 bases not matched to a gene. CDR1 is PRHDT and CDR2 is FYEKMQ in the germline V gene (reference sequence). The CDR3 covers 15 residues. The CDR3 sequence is CASTERQGLDYGYTF. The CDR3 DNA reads TGTGCCAGCACCGAACGACAGGGACTTGACTATGGCTACACCTTC.

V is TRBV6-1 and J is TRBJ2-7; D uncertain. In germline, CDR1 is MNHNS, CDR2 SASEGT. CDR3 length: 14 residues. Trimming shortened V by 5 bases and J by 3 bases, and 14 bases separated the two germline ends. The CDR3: CASSTSGGYYEQYF. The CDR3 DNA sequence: TGTGCCAGCAGTACCTCTGGCGGCTACTACGAGCAGTACTTC.

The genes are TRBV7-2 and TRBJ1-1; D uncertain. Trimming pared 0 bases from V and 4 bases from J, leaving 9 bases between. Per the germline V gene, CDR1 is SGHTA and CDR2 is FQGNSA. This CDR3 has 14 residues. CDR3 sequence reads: CASSLAGGGTEAFF. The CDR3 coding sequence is TGTGCCAGCAGCTTAGCTGGTGGTGGCACTGAAGCTTTCTTT.

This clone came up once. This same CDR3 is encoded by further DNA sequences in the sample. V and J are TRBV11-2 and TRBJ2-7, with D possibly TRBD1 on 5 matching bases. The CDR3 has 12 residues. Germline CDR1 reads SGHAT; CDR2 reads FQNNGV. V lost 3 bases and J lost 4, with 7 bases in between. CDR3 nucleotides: TGTGCCAGCAGCTTCAGGGTTTACGAGCAGTACTTC. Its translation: CASSFRVYEQYF.

CDR3 nucleotides: TGTGCCAGCAGCTTGAACAGACCTGATCAGCCCCAGCATTTT. Amino acids: CASSLNRPDQPQHF. The chain is built from TRBV7-2 and TRBJ1-5; D is uncertain. Germline loops: CDR1 SGHTA, CDR2 FQGNSA. This CDR3 has 14 residues. Trimming took off 3 bases at V and 5 bases at J, with 11 bases between the two ends.

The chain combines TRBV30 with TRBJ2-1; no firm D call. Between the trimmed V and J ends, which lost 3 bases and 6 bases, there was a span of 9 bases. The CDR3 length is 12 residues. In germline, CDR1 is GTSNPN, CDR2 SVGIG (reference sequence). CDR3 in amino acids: CAWSPSPNEQFF. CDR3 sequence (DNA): TGTGCCTGGAGCCCGTCCCCCAATGAGCAGTTCTTC.

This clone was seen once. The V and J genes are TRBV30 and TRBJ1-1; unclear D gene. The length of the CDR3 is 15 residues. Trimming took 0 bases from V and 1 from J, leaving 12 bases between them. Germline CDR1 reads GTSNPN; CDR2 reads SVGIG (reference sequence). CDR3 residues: CAWSVDYGGNTEAFF. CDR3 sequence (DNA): TGTGCCTGGAGTGTAGATTACGGCGGGAACACTGAAGCTTTCTTT.

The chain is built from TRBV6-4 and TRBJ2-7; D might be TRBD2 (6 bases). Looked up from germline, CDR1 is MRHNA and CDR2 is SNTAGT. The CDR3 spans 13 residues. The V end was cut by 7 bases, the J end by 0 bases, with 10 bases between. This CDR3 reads CASTRGNSYEQYF. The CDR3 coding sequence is TGTGCCAGCACACGCGGGAACTCCTACGAGCAGTACTTC.

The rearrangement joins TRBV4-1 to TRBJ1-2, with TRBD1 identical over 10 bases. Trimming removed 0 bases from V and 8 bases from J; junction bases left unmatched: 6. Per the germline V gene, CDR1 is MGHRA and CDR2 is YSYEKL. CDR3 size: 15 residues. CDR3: CASSQEGGTGVGYTF. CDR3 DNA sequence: TGCGCCAGCAGCCAAGAGGGAGGGACAGGGGTGGGCTACACCTTC.

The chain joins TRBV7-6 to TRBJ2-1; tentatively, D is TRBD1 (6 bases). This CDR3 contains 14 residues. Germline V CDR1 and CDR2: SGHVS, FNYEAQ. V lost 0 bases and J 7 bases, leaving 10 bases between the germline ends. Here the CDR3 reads CASSLAAGENEQFF. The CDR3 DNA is TGTGCCAGCAGCTTAGCTGCAGGGGAGAATGAGCAGTTCTTC.

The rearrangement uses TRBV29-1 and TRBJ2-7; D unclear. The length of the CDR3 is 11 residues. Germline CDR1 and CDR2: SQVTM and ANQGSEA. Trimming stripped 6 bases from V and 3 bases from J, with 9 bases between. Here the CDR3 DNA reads TGCAGCGTCGACGCAAACTACGAGCAGTACTTC. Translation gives CSVDANYEQYF.

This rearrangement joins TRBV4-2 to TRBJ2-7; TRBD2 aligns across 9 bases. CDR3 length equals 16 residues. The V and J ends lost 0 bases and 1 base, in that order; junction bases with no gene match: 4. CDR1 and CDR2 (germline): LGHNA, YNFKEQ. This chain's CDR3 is CASSQEGSGGSYEQYF. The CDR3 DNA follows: TGTGCCAGCAGCCAAGAAGGTAGCGGGGGATCCTACGAGCAGTACTTC.

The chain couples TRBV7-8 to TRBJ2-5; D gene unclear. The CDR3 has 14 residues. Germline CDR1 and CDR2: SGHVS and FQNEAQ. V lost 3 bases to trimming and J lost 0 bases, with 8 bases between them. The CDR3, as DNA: TGTGCCAGCAGCTTCTATTCGGACCAAGAGACCCAGTACTTC. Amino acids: CASSFYSDQETQYF.

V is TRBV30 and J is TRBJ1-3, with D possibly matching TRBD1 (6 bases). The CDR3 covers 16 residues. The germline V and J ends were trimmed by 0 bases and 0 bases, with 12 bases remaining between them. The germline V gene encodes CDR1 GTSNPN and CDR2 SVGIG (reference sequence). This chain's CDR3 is CAWSVLGRGSGNTIYF. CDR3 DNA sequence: TGTGCCTGGAGTGTACTCGGCAGGGGCTCTGGAAACACCATATATTTT.

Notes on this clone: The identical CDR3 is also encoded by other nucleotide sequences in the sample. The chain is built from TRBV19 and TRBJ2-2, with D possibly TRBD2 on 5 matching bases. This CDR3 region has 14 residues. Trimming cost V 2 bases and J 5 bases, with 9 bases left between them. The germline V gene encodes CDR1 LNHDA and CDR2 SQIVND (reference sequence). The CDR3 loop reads CASSISRGTGELFF. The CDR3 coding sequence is TGTGCCAGTAGTATAAGTCGGGGTACCGGGGAGCTGTTTTTT.

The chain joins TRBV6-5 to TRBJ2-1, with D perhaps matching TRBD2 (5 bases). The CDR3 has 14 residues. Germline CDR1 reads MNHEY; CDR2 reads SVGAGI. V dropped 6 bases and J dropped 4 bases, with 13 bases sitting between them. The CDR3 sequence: CASSPESGYNEQFF. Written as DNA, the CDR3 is TGTGCCAGCAGCCCCGAGAGCGGTTACAATGAGCAGTTCTTC.

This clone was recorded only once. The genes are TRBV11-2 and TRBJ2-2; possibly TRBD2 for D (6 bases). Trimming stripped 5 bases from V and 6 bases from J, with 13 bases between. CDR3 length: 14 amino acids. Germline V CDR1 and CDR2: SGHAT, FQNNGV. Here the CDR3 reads CASSTSREAGELFF. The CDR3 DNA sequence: TGTGCCAGCAGCACCTCCAGGGAGGCCGGGGAGCTGTTTTTT.

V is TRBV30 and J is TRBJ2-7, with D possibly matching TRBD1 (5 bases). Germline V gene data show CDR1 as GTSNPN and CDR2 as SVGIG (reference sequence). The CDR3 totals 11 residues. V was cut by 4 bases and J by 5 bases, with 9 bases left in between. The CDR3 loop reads CAWTGSNEQYF. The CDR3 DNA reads TGTGCCTGGACAGGGTCAAACGAGCAGTACTTC.

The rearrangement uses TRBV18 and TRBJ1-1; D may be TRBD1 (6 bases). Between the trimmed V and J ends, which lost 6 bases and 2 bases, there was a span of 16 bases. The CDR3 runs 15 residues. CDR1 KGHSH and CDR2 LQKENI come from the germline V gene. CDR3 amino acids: CASSQRTVSNTEAFF. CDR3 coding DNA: TGTGCCAGCTCTCAGAGGACAGTTTCTAACACTGAAGCTTTCTTT.

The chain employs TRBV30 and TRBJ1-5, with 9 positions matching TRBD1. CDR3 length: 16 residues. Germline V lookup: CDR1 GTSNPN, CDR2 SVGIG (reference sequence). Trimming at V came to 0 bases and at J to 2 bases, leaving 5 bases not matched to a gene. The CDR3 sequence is CAWSVLGQGGNQPQHF. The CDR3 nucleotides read TGTGCCTGGAGTGTATTGGGACAGGGCGGCAATCAGCCCCAGCATTTT.

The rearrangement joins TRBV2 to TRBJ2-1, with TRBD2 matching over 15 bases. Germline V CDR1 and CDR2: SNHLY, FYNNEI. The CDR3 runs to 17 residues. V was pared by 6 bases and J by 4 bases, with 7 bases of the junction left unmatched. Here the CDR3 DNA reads TGTGCCAGCAGCAGGACTAGCGGGGGGGCCGGGTACAATGAGCAGTTCTTC. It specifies CASSRTSGGAGYNEQFF.

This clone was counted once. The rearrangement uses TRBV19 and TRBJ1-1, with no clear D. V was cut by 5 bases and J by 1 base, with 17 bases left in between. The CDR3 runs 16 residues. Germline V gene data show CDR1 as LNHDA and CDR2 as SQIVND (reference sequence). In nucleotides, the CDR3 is TGTGCCAGTAGTCATGAGGGTAGGGCAGCGAACACTGAAGCTTTCTTT. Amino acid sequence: CASSHEGRAANTEAFF.

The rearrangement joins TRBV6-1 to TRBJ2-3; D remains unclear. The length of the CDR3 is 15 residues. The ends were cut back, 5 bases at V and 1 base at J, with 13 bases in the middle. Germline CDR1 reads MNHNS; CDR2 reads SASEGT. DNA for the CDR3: TGTGCCAGCAGTCCCTACGGATTGGGCACAGATACGCAGTATTTT. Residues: CASSPYGLGTDTQYF.

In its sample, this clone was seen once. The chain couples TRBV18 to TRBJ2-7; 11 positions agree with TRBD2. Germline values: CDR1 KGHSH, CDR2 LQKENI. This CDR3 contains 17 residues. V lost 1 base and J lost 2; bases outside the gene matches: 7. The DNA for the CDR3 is TGTGCCAGCTCACCACTAGCGGGAGGGGCCTTTCCCTACGAGCAGTACTTC. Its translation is CASSPLAGGAFPYEQYF.

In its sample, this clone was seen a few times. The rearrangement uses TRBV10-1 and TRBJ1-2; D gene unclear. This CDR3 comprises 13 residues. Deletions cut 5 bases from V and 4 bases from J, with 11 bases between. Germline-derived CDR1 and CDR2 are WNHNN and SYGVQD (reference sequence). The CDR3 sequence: CASSSDRSYGYTF. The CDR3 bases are TGCGCCAGCAGTTCGGACCGAAGCTATGGCTACACCTTC.

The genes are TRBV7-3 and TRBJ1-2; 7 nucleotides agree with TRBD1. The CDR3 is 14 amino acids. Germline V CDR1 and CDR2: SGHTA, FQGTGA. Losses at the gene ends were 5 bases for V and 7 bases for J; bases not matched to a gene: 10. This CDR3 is CASSPSTGSGGYTF. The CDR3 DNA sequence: TGTGCCAGCAGCCCCTCGACAGGGTCGGGTGGCTACACCTTC.

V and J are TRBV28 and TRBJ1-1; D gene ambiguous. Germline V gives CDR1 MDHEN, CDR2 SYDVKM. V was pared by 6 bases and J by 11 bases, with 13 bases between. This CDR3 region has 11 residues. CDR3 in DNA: TGTGCCAGCAGAACTGACTCCTACGCTTTCTTT. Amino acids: CASRTDSYAFF.